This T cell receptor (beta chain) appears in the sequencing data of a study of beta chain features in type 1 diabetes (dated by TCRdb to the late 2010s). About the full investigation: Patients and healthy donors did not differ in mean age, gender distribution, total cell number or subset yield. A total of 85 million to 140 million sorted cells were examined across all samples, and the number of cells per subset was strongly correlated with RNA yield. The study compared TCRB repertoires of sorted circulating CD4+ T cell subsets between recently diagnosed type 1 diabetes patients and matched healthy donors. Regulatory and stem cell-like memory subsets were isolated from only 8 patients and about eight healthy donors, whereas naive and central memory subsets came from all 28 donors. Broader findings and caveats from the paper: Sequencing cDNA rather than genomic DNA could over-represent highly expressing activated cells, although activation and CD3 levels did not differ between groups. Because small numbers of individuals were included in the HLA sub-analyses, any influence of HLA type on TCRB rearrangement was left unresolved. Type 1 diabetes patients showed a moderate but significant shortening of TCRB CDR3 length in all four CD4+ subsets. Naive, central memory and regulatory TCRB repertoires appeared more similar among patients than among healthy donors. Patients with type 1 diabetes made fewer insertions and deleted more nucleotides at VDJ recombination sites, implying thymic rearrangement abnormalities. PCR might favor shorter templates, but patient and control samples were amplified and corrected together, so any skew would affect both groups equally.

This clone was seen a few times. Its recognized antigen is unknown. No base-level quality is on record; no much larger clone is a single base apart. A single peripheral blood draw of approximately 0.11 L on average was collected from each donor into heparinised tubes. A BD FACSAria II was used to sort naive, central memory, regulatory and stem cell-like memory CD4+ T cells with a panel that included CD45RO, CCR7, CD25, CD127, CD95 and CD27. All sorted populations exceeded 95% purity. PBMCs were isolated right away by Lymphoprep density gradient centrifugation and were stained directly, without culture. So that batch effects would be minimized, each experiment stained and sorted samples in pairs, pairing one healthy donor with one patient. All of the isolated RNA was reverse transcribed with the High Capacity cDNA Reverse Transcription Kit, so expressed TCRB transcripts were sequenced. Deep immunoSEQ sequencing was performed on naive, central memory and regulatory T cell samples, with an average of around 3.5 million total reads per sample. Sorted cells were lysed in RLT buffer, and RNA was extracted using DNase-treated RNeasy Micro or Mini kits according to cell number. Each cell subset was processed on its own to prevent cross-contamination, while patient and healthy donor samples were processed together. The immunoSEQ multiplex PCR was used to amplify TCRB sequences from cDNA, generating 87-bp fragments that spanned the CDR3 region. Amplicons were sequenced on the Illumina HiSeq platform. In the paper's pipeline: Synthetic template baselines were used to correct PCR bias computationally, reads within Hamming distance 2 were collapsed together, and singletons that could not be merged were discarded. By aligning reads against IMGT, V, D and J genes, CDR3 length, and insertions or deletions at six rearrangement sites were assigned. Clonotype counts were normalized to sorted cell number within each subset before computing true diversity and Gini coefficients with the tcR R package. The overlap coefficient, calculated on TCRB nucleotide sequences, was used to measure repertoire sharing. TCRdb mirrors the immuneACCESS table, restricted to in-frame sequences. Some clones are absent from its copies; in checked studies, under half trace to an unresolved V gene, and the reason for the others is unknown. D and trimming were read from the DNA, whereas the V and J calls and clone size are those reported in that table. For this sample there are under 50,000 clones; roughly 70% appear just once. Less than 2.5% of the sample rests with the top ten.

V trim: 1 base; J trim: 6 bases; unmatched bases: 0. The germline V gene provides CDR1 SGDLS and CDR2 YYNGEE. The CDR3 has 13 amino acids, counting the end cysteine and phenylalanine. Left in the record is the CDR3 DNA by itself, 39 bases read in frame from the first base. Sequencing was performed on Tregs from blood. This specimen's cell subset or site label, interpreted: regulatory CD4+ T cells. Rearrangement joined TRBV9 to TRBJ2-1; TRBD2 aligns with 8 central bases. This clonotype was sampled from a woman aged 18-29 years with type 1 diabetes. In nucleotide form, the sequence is TGTGCCAGCAGCGTACTAGCGGGCAATGAGCAGTTCTTC. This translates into CASSVLAGNEQFF.